This T cell receptor beta chain was captured by sequencing in a study of cytomegalovirus exposure and HLA in healthy donors. This clone has more than one count but fewer than ten. PCR used 60 Vbeta primers and 13 Jbeta primers. Assay: immunoSEQ multiplex PCR; the TCRdb copy retains only in-frame clones and omits some. The data show approximately 40,000 clones, roughly 82% seen once. This CDR3 region has 13 residues. Germline lookup yields CDR1 LGHNA and CDR2 YNFKEQ. V lost 1 base, J lost 5 bases, and 7 bases lay in between. The sample comprised PBMCs. This clonotype originated in a woman aged 18-35 years in good health and CMV-seropositive. The gene calls are TRBV4-2 and TRBJ2-3; no clear D. The CDR3 is CASSQGLRDTQYF. CDR3 DNA sequence: TGTGCCAGCAGCCAAGGACTCCGAGATACGCAGTATTTT.